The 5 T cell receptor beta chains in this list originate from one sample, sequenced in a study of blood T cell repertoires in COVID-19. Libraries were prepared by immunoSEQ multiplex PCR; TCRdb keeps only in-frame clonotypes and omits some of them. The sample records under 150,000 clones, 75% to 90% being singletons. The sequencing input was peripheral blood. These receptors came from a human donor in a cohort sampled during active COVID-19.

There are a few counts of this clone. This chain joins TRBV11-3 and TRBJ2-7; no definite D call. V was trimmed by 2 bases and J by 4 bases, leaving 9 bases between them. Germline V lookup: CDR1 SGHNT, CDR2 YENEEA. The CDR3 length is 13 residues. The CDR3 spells CASSLSIVYEQYV. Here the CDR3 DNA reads TGTGCCAGCAGCTTAAGCATTGTTTACGAGCAGTACGTC.

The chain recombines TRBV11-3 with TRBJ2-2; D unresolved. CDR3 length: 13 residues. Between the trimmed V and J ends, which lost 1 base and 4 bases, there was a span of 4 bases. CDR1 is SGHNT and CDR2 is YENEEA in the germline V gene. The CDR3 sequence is CASSLAFTGELFF. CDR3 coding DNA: TGTGCCAGCAGCTTAGCCTTCACCGGGGAGCTGTTTTTT. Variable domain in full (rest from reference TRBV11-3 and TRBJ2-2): EAGVVQSPRYKIIEKKQPVAFWCNPISGHNTLYWYLQNLGQGPELLIRYENEEAVDDSQLPKDRFSAERLKGVDSTLKIQPAELGDSAVYLCASSLAFTGELFFGEGSRLTVL.

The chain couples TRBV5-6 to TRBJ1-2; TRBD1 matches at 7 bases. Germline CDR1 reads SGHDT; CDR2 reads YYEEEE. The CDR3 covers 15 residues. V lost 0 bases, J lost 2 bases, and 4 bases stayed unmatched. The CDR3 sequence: CASSLATGANYGYTF. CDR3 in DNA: TGTGCCAGCAGCTTGGCCACAGGGGCGAACTATGGCTACACCTTC.

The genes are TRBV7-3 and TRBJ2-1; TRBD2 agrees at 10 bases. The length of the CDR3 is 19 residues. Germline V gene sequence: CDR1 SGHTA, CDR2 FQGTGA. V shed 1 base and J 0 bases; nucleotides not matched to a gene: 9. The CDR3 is CASSLRGGTSESSYNEQFF. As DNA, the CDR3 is TGTGCCAGCAGCTTAAGGGGCGGGACTAGCGAGAGCTCCTACAATGAGCAGTTCTTC.

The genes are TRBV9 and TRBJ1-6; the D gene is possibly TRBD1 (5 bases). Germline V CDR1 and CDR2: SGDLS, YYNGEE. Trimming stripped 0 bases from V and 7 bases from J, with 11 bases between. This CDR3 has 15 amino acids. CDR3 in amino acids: CASSVATEPNSPLHF. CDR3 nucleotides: TGTGCCAGCAGCGTAGCGACAGAGCCGAATTCACCCCTCCACTTT.